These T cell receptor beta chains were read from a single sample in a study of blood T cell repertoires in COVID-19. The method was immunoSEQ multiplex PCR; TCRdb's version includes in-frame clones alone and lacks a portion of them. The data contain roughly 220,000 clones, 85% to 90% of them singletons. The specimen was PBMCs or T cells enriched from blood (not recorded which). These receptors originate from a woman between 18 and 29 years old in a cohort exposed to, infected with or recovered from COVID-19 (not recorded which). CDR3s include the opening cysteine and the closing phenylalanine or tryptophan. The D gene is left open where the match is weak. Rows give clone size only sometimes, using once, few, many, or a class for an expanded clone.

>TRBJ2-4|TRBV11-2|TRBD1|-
CASSLFEGAENIQYF
TGTGCCAGCAGCTTATTTGAGGGGGCCGAAAACATTCAGTACTTC
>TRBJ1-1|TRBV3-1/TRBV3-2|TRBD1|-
CASSPAGGTEAFF
TGTGCCAGCAGCCCCGCAGGGGGAACTGAAGCTTTCTTT
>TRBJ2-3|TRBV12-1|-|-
CARSRGPDTQYF
TGTGCCAGATCGCGGGGGCCAGATACGCAGTATTTT
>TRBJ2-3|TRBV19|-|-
CASSITGRRADTQYF
TGTGCCAGTAGTATAACAGGCCGACGGGCAGATACGCAGTATTTT
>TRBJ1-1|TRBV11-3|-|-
CASSREDTEAFF
TGTGCCAGCAGCCGAGAAGACACTGAAGCTTTCTTT
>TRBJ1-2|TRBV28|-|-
CASSSPTTWRGYTF
TGTGCCAGCAGTTCCCCCACAACCTGGAGGGGCTACACCTTC
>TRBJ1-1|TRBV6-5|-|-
CASEGDLNTEAFF
TGTGCCAGTGAAGGGGACTTGAACACTGAAGCTTTCTTT
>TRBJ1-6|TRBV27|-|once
CASSLSKDSNSPLHF
TGTGCCAGCAGTTTATCGAAGGACAGCAATTCACCCCTCCACTTT
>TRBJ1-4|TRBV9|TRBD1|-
CASTKGTGFATNEKLFF
TGTGCCAGCACCAAAGGGACAGGTTTTGCAACTAATGAAAAACTGTTTTTT
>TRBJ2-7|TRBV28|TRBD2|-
CASSSPSASGDYEQYF
TGTGCCAGCAGTTCCCCCTCCGCCAGCGGGGATTACGAGCAGTACTTC
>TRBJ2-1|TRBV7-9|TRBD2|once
CASSQGGLAGALRNEQFF
TGTGCCAGCAGCCAAGGGGGACTAGCGGGCGCACTGCGGAATGAGCAGTTCTTC
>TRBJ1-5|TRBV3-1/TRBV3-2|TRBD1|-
CASSQDHTGGGQPQHF
TGTGCCAGCAGCCAAGACCACACAGGGGGCGGTCAGCCCCAGCATTTT
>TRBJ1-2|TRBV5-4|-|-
CASSLVGEVYGYTF
TGTGCCAGCAGCTTGGTGGGGGAGGTCTATGGCTACACCTTC
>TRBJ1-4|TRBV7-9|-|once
CASRSQGSGEKLFF
TGTGCCAGCAGGTCCCAGGGGAGTGGAGAAAAACTGTTTTTT
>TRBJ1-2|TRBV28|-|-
CASSSTGLYGYTF
TGTGCCAGCAGTTCGACAGGCCTATATGGCTACACCTTC
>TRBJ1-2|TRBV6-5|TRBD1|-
CAGRTGTEGYTF
TGTGCCGGCCGGACAGGCACGGAGGGCTACACCTTC
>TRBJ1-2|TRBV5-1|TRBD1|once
CASSLGTGGRDGYTF
TGCGCCAGCAGCTTAGGGACAGGGGGTCGGGATGGCTACACCTTC
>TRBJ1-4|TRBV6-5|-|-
CASSYSAGREKLFF
TGTGCCAGCAGTTACTCGGCCGGGAGAGAAAAACTGTTTTTT
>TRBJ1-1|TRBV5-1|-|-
CASSPGTGERREAFF
TGCGCCAGCAGCCCCGGCACCGGGGAAAGACGTGAAGCTTTCTTT
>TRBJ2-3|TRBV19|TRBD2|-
CASSPRLAGGTDTQYF
TGTGCCAGTAGTCCTAGACTAGCGGGGGGCACAGATACGCAGTATTTT